Only one count was recorded for the clone carrying this TCR beta chain. Assay used: immunoSEQ multiplex PCR; TCRdb lists only in-frame clones, some missing. The sample gives more than 350,000 clones, over 75% of which show up once; about 10% is in the top ten. The data stem from a study of blood T cell repertoires in COVID-19. Study summary: The study drew acute and convalescent COVID-19 samples from the United States, Italy and Spain.

The CDR3 is made up of 15 amino acids. With 0 bases clipped from V and 8 bases from J, the junction kept 5 bases outside the gene matches. Germline loops: CDR1 SGDLS, CDR2 YYNGEE. This sequence joins TRBV9 and TRBJ1-2; TRBD1 aligns across 12 bases. Material: peripheral blood. The sequence was collected from a woman aged 30 to 39 with COVID-19, enrolled during active disease. CDR3 DNA: TGTGCCAGCAGCGTAGAGGGACAGGGGGCGGTAGGCTACACCTTC. It codes for CASSVEGQGAVGYTF. The entire variable domain, with the rest obtained from reference TRBV9 and TRBJ1-2, is as follows: DSGVTQTPKHLITATGQRVTLRCSPRSGDLSVYWYQQSLDQGLQFLIQYYNGEERAKGNILERFSAQQFPDLHSELNLSSLELGDSALYFCASSVEGQGAVGYTFGSGTRLTVV.